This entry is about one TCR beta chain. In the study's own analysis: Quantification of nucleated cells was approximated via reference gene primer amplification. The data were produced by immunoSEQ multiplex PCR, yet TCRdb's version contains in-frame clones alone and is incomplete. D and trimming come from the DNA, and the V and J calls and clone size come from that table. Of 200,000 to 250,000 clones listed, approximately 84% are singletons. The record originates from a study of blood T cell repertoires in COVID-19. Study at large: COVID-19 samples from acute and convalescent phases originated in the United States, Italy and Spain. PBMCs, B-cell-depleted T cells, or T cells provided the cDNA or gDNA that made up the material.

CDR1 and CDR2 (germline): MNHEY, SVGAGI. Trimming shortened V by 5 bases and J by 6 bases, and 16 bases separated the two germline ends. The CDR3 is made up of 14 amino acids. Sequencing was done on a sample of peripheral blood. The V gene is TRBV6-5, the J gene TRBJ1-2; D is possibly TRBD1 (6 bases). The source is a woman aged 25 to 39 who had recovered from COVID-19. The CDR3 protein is CASSTLQGWHGYTF. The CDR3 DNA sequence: TGTGCCAGCAGTACACTACAGGGTTGGCATGGCTACACCTTC.